The rows below give T cell receptor beta chains drawn from one sample of a study of cytomegalovirus exposure and HLA in healthy donors. Generated by immunoSEQ multiplex PCR, the TCRdb table keeps only in-frame clones and is missing some. This table has 120,000 to 150,000 clones, more than 75% appearing once. Sequencing was done on a sample of PBMCs. These receptors were taken from a middle-aged woman in good health and CMV-seropositive. The CDR3 runs from the conserved cysteine through the conserved F or W. A D gene is named only where the DNA matches it firmly. Some rows mark clone size as missing; the rest say once, few, many or name a class of expanded clone.

NA | NA | TRBJ2-7 | TRBV28 | CASMVGGAYEQYF | TGTGCCAGCATGGTAGGAGGGGCCTACGAGCAGTACTTC
NA | TRBD1 | TRBJ1-1 | TRBV5-1 | CASSFLQGATEAFF | TGCGCCAGCAGCTTCTTACAGGGGGCCACTGAAGCTTTCTTT
NA | NA | TRBJ2-5 | TRBV5-1 | CASSLAGKSLETQYF | TGCGCCAGCAGCTTGGCGGGTAAAAGTTTGGAGACCCAGTACTTC
NA | TRBD1 | TRBJ2-2 | TRBV19 | CASMRTGNTGELFF | TGTGCCAGTATGCGGACAGGGAACACCGGGGAGCTGTTTTTT
NA | NA | TRBJ2-7 | TRBV10-2 | CASSEWAGEQYF | TGCGCCAGCAGTGAATGGGCAGGGGAGCAGTACTTC
NA | NA | TRBJ2-1 | TRBV2 | CASSNQGGRNEQFF | TGTGCCAGCAGTAACCAGGGGGGTAGGAATGAGCAGTTCTTC
NA | NA | TRBJ1-4 | TRBV7-9 | CASSLGAAANEKLFF | TGTGCCAGCAGCTTAGGGGCCGCCGCGAATGAAAAACTGTTTTTT
NA | TRBD1 | TRBJ1-5 | TRBV6-1 | CASSERDRRYSNQPQHF | TGTGCCAGCAGTGAGCGGGACAGGAGATATAGCAATCAGCCCCAGCATTTT
NA | NA | TRBJ2-7 | TRBV11-3 | CASSPEGRAEQYF | TGTGCCAGCAGCCCGGAGGGCCGAGCCGAGCAGTACTTC
NA | TRBD2 | TRBJ2-7 | TRBV28 | CASSFTGTNYEQYF | TGTGCCAGCAGTTTTACCGGGACTAACTACGAGCAGTACTTC
NA | NA | TRBJ1-6 | TRBV6-6 | CASSYQGGNSPLHF | TGTGCCAGCAGTTACCAGGGAGGCAATTCACCCCTCCACTTT
NA | TRBD1 | TRBJ2-7 | TRBV6-5 | CASSRQGRHEQYF | TGTGCCAGCAGCCGACAGGGGCGTCACGAGCAGTACTTC
NA | TRBD2 | TRBJ2-1 | TRBV18 | CASSPRAAGDNEQFF | TGTGCCAGCTCACCACGTGCTGCGGGGGACAATGAGCAGTTCTTC
NA | TRBD2 | TRBJ2-1 | TRBV28 | CASSPGGGVGEQFF | TGTGCCAGCAGTCCGGGGGGGGGTGTCGGGGAGCAGTTCTTC
NA | NA | TRBJ2-7 | TRBV6-6 | CASSFREERYEQYF | TGTGCCAGCAGTTTTAGGGAGGAGAGGTACGAGCAGTACTTC
once | TRBD2 | TRBJ2-2 | TRBV30 | CAWSYAGTSTGELFF | TGTGCCTGGAGTTACGCCGGGACTAGCACCGGGGAGCTGTTTTTT
NA | TRBD1 | TRBJ1-2 | TRBV29-1 | CSATGPDNYGYTF | TGCAGCGCGACAGGGCCCGATAACTATGGCTACACCTTC
NA | TRBD1 | TRBJ2-1 | TRBV5-1 | CASSPDRAPNEQFF | TGCGCCAGCAGCCCGGACAGGGCACCCAATGAGCAGTTCTTC
NA | NA | TRBJ2-3 | TRBV10-3 | CAISEERITQYF | TGTGCCATCAGTGAAGAGAGGATAACGCAGTATTTT
few | TRBD1 | TRBJ2-2 | TRBV7-9 | CASSHDRENTGELFF | TGTGCCAGCAGCCATGACAGGGAGAACACCGGGGAGCTGTTTTTT
NA | TRBD1 | TRBJ2-3 | TRBV5-3 | CASQARDRSTDTQYF | TGTGCCTCCCAGGCCCGGGACAGGAGCACAGATACGCAGTATTTT
NA | NA | TRBJ2-7 | TRBV7-9 | CASSLQGNLDEQYF | TGTGCCAGCAGCTTACAGGGAAATCTCGACGAGCAGTACTTC
NA | TRBD1 | TRBJ1-3 | TRBV5-1 | CASSLGAGGSGNTIYF | TGCGCCAGCAGCTTGGGTGCAGGGGGCTCTGGAAACACCATATATTTT
NA | NA | TRBJ2-3 | TRBV6-5 | CASSRPSSLTDTQYF | TGTGCCAGCAGCCGCCCTTCTAGTCTCACAGATACGCAGTATTTT
NA | NA | TRBJ1-2 | TRBV14 | CASSRHRGAEGYTF | TGTGCCAGCAGCCGTCATCGGGGGGCGGAAGGCTACACCTTC
NA | TRBD2 | TRBJ2-1 | TRBV14 | CASTPGGSGRSNEQFF | TGTGCCAGCACCCCCGGGGGTAGCGGGAGAAGTAATGAGCAGTTCTTC
few | NA | TRBJ2-7 | TRBV5-6 | CASSFTLEAGGSYEQYF | TGTGCCAGCAGTTTCACACTGGAGGCAGGGGGGTCCTACGAGCAGTACTTC
NA | TRBD2 | TRBJ2-7 | TRBV5-4 | CASSLAASGGYEQYF | TGTGCCAGCAGCTTGGCGGCTAGCGGGGGCTACGAGCAGTACTTC
NA | NA | TRBJ1-4 | TRBV28 | CASSLTDSEKLFF | TGTGCCAGCAGTTTAACTGACAGCGAAAAACTGTTTTTT
NA | TRBD1 | TRBJ2-7 | TRBV13 | CASSPPGQGYEQYF | TGTGCCAGCAGCCCCCCGGGACAGGGCTACGAGCAGTACTTC
few | TRBD1 | TRBJ1-2 | TRBV30 | CASDRASQAGVGYTF | TGTGCCTCCGACAGGGCCTCGCAAGCTGGGGTTGGCTACACCTTC
NA | NA | TRBJ1-2 | TRBV9 | CASSVGQGNYGYTF | TGTGCCAGCAGCGTAGGTCAGGGAAACTATGGCTACACCTTC
NA | TRBD1 | TRBJ1-2 | TRBV15 | CATSRGGTGANYGYTF | TGTGCCACCAGCAGGGGGGGGACAGGGGCCAACTATGGCTACACCTTC
NA | TRBD1 | TRBJ2-7 | TRBV9 | CASSVGQGREQYF | TGTGCCAGCAGCGTCGGACAGGGGAGGGAGCAGTACTTC
NA | NA | TRBJ1-2 | TRBV29-1 | CSVVSNYGYTF | TGCAGCGTTGTCTCTAACTATGGCTACACCTTC
many | TRBD1 | TRBJ2-3 | TRBV7-9 | CASSPRQGTDTQYF | TGTGCCAGCAGCCCTCGACAGGGTACAGATACGCAGTATTTT
NA | NA | TRBJ2-2 | TRBV23-1 | CASSQLTGSTGELFF | TGCGCCAGCAGTCAACTTACAGGGTCCACCGGGGAGCTGTTTTTT
NA | NA | TRBJ1-2 | TRBV28 | CASSLSQAGGYTF | TGTGCCAGCAGTTTATCGCAGGCTGGGGGCTACACCTTC
NA | TRBD1 | TRBJ1-1 | TRBV5-1 | CASSYRQGNTEAFF | TGCGCCAGCAGCTATCGACAGGGGAACACTGAAGCTTTCTTT
NA | NA | TRBJ2-1 | TRBV6-5 | CASSYAQGGNEQFF | TGTGCCAGCAGTTACGCACAGGGAGGGAATGAGCAGTTCTTC
NA | NA | TRBJ2-7 | TRBV5-8 | CASSLMHEQYF | TGTGCCAGCAGCTTGATGCACGAGCAGTACTTC
NA | TRBD1 | TRBJ1-1 | TRBV5-8 | CASSLVWTGGSGTEAFF | TGTGCCAGCAGCTTGGTTTGGACAGGGGGTTCAGGGACTGAAGCTTTCTTT
NA | TRBD1 | TRBJ2-1 | TRBV19 | CASRYRGASYNEQFF | TGTGCCAGTAGGTACAGGGGGGCATCCTACAATGAGCAGTTCTTC
NA | NA | TRBJ2-7 | TRBV27 | CASSLSWARGYEQYF | TGTGCCAGCAGTTTAAGTTGGGCCAGGGGTTACGAGCAGTACTTC
NA | TRBD1 | TRBJ2-3 | TRBV5-1 | CASSTQGAGTDTQYF | TGCGCCAGCAGCACACAGGGGGCCGGCACAGATACGCAGTATTTT
NA | TRBD1 | TRBJ1-5 | TRBV9 | CASSPRGSNQPQHF | TGTGCCAGCAGCCCCAGGGGGAGCAATCAGCCCCAGCATTTT
NA | NA | TRBJ2-1 | TRBV11-3 | CASTRGRFLSNNEQFF | TGTGCCAGCACCCGTGGCAGGTTTCTCTCCAACAATGAGCAGTTCTTC
few | TRBD1 | TRBJ1-3 | TRBV6-1 | CASSVGNRGVSGNTIYF | TGTGCCAGCAGTGTAGGAAACAGGGGGGTCTCTGGAAACACCATATATTTT
NA | TRBD1 | TRBJ2-4 | TRBV6-1 | CASISNRGPKNIQYF | TGTGCCAGCATATCCAACAGGGGCCCCAAAAACATTCAGTACTTC
NA | TRBD2 | TRBJ2-1 | TRBV15 | CATSRDSGRANEQFF | TGTGCCACCAGCAGAGATAGCGGGAGGGCCAATGAGCAGTTCTTC
NA | TRBD1 | TRBJ2-6 | TRBV5-1 | CASSLGQAHSGANVLTF | TGCGCCAGCAGCCTGGGACAGGCCCACTCTGGGGCCAACGTCCTGACTTTC
NA | TRBD1 | TRBJ2-7 | TRBV11-1 | CASSTGTGGEQYF | TGTGCCAGCAGCACCGGGACAGGGGGCGAGCAGTACTTC
NA | NA | TRBJ1-2 | TRBV6-5 | CASSYGAGISLYGYTF | TGTGCCAGCAGTTACGGAGCCGGGATTAGCCTTTATGGCTACACCTTC